Listed below are T cell receptor beta chains from one sample, sequenced in a study of brain T cells in children with intractable seizures. Using immunoSEQ multiplex PCR, the repertoire was profiled, and TCRdb retains in-frame clones only, with some absent. Of roughly 80,000 clones listed, 91% are singletons. Sequenced material: peripheral blood, taken at surgery. All receptors come from a girl aged 2 to 10 with Rasmussen encephalitis and intractable seizures. Both conserved end residues are part of each CDR3. A D gene is named only where the DNA matches it firmly. The size field is filled for only some rows; it gives once, few, many or a size class.

abundance	d_gene	v_gene	j_gene	CDR3aa	CDR3nt
NA	NA	TRBV6-5	TRBJ2-5	CATAHNGETQYF	TGTGCCACGGCCCACAACGGCGAGACCCAGTACTTC
NA	NA	TRBV15	TRBJ2-2	CATSRFFRRRTTGELFF	TGTGCCACCAGCAGGTTTTTCCGGAGACGGACCACCGGGGAGCTGTTTTTT
once	TRBD1	TRBV7-2	TRBJ1-4	CASSLLAGGNEKLFF	TGTGCCAGCAGCTTACTGGCAGGGGGCAACGAAAAACTGTTTTTT
NA	TRBD2	TRBV7-9	TRBJ2-2	CASRGLVDTGELFF	TGTGCCAGCAGGGGACTAGTAGACACCGGGGAGCTGTTTTTT
NA	NA	TRBV27	TRBJ1-1	CASSTNTEAFF	TGTGCCAGCAGCACGAACACTGAAGCTTTCTTT
NA	NA	TRBV7-2	TRBJ1-1	CASSSEILLTGNTEAFF	TGTGCCAGCAGCTCCGAAATCCTATTGACAGGAAACACTGAAGCTTTCTTT
NA	NA	TRBV29-1	TRBJ2-2	CSVGQTTNTGELFF	TGCAGCGTTGGCCAGACTACGAACACCGGGGAGCTGTTTTTT
NA	NA	TRBV3-1/TRBV3-2	TRBJ1-4	CASSQATNEKLFF	TGTGCCAGCAGCCAAGCAACTAATGAAAAACTGTTTTTT
NA	NA	TRBV5-3	TRBJ2-1	CARSLQIPSYNEQFF	TGTGCCAGAAGCTTGCAGATTCCCTCCTACAATGAGCAGTTCTTC
NA	NA	TRBV11-3	TRBJ2-1	CASSPGGGRSSYNEQFF	TGTGCCAGCAGCCCAGGGGGAGGCCGGAGCTCCTACAATGAGCAGTTCTTC
NA	NA	TRBV19	TRBJ2-5	CASSRGSETQYF	TGTGCCAGTAGTCGGGGCTCAGAGACCCAGTACTTC
NA	NA	TRBV6-1	TRBJ1-1	CASSEAWGTEAFF	TGTGCCAGCAGTGAAGCTTGGGGGACTGAAGCTTTCTTT
NA	NA	TRBV28	TRBJ2-7	CASSPGDSDPYEQYF	TGTGCCAGCAGTCCAGGCGACAGCGACCCTTACGAGCAGTACTTC
NA	NA	TRBV21-1	TRBJ2-6	CASSKGTLGGPNSGANVLTF	TGTGCCAGCAGCAAAGGGACTTTGGGGGGACCCAACTCTGGGGCCAACGTCCTGACTTTC
NA	NA	TRBV27	TRBJ2-7	CASSLSLVEQYF	TGTGCCAGCAGTTTGTCCCTTGTCGAGCAGTACTTC
NA	TRBD1	TRBV28	TRBJ1-1	CAGSPGGTAEAFF	TGTGCCGGCTCACCAGGGGGTACCGCTGAAGCTTTCTTT
NA	TRBD1	TRBV11-2	TRBJ1-5	CASSLGTGGQGQPQHF	TGTGCCAGCAGCTTAGGGACAGGGGGCCAGGGGCAGCCCCAGCATTTT
NA	NA	TRBV9	TRBJ1-1	CASSVSGNTEAFF	TGTGCCAGCAGCGTATCAGGAAACACTGAAGCTTTCTTT
NA	NA	TRBV6-5	TRBJ1-2	CASSPGLYGYTF	TGTGCCAGCAGTCCGGGACTTTATGGCTACACCTTC
once	TRBD1	TRBV7-8	TRBJ1-1	CASSSPRQGGETEAFF	TGTGCCAGCAGCTCCCCCCGCCAGGGGGGGGAGACTGAAGCTTTCTTT
NA	NA	TRBV7-9	TRBJ1-2	CASSDSSTYGYTF	TGTGCCAGCAGCGACAGTTCCACCTATGGCTACACCTTC
NA	NA	TRBV10-2	TRBJ2-7	CASITDSNCNYEQYF	TGCGCCAGCATTACCGACAGTAACTGCAACTACGAGCAGTACTTC
NA	TRBD1	TRBV7-2	TRBJ1-1	CASSPSTGVNTEAFF	TGTGCCAGCAGCCCATCGACAGGGGTGAACACTGAAGCTTTCTTT
medium-sized	TRBD1	TRBV5-1	TRBJ1-4	CASSGGDRGNTNEKLFF	TGCGCCAGCAGCGGCGGGGACAGGGGGAACACTAATGAAAAACTGTTTTTT
NA	NA	TRBV3-1/TRBV3-2	TRBJ1-2	CASSQGLPRLNGYTF	TGTGCCAGCAGCCAAGGCCTCCCACGGCTGAATGGCTACACCTTC
NA	TRBD1	TRBV12-3/TRBV12-4	TRBJ1-2	CASSYRGGYTF	TGTGCCAGCAGTTACAGGGGTGGCTACACCTTC
once	NA	TRBV18	TRBJ2-1	CASSPNLRPNQGQFF	TGTGCCAGCTCACCGAATCTGAGGCCCAACCAAGGGCAGTTCTTC
NA	NA	TRBV20-1	TRBJ1-3	CSAYGQNTIYF	TGCAGTGCCTACGGACAAAACACCATATATTTT
NA	NA	TRBV6-1	TRBJ2-7	CASSDHQARVGMEPWF	TGTGCCAGCAGTGACCATCAGGCCAGGGTGGGTATGGAACCGTGGTTC